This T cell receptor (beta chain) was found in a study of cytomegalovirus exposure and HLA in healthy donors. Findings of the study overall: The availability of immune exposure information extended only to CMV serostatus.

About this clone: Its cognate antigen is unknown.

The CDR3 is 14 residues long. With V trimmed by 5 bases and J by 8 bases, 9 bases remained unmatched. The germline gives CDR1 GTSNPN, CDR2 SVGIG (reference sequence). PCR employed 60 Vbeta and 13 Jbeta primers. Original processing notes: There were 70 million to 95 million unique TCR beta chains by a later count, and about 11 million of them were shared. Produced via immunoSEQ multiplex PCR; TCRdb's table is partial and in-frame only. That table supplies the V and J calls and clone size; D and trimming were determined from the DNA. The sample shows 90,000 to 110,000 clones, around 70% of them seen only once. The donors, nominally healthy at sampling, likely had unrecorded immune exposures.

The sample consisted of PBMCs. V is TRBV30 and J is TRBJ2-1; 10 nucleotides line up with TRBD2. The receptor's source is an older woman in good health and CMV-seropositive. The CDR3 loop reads CAWADPGLAYEQFF. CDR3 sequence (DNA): TGTGCCTGGGCTGATCCGGGACTAGCGTATGAGCAGTTCTTC.